This TCR beta chain comes out of a study of blood T cell dynamics during melanoma immunotherapy. Study at large: First-line therapy was either pembrolizumab or nivolumab with ipilimumab for metastatic melanoma.

Germline V gene lookup returns CDR1 MRHNA and CDR2 SNTAGT. The CDR3 extends over 19 amino acids. J was trimmed by 4 bases and V by 0 bases; bases with no gene match: 7. The time point: pre-treatment baseline. Data came from immunoSEQ multiplex PCR; TCRdb stores just in-frame clones and leaves some out. The sample shows a few thousand clones, more than 75% of them seen only once. J is TRBJ2-1 and V is TRBV6-4, with 15 bases aligning to TRBD2. The material sequenced was blood, taken from a patient treated with checkpoint blockade. The TCR sequence derives from a human donor with melanoma. The CDR3 sequence is CASSDSPGLAGGRYNEQFF. The CDR3, as DNA: TGTGCCAGCAGTGACTCCCCGGGACTAGCGGGAGGCAGGTACAATGAGCAGTTCTTC.